This is a list of T cell receptor beta chains from one sample in a study of blood T cell repertoires in COVID-19. TCRdb keeps only in-frame clones here, not all; method: immunoSEQ multiplex PCR. The sample consists of about 68,000 clones, 80% to 90% of them appearing once. The specimen sequenced was peripheral blood. The receptors stem from a young man with acute or convalescent COVID-19. Each CDR3 is given with its conserved first and last residue. Fields, in order: V gene, J gene, CDR3 protein.

>TRBV6-4|TRBJ2-7
CASTPSYEQYF
>TRBV7-9|TRBJ1-3
CASSLRGSGNTIYF
>TRBV19|TRBJ2-2
CASSRASTGELFF
>TRBV28|TRBJ2-1
CASTGGGAVANEQFF
>TRBV4-2|TRBJ2-1
CASSQDFVEGYSYNEQFF
>TRBV9|TRBJ2-7
CASSTSTEVGYEQYF
>TRBV4-1|TRBJ2-1
CASSQDKGVSSYNEQFF
>TRBV7-8|TRBJ2-7
CASSLGTGGYSGYEQYF
>TRBV6-4|TRBJ2-7
CASRGTDTSYEQYF
>TRBV11-2|TRBJ2-3
CASSLGGSTDTQYF
>TRBV19|TRBJ2-7
CASSIGASGAYEQYF
>TRBV7-9|TRBJ2-5
CASSLPQALLETQYF
>TRBV2|TRBJ1-5
CASKDRDGVNQPQHF
>TRBV7-8|TRBJ2-4
CASSQRTALAKNIQYF
>TRBV11-1|TRBJ2-1
CASSLNSGNEQFF
>TRBV10-3|TRBJ2-5
CAISGLSRDSLRETQYF
>TRBV28|TRBJ1-2
CASSFGTNYGYTF
>TRBV6-1|TRBJ1-5
CASSEREYQPQHF
>TRBV4-3|TRBJ1-5
CASSQDLNQPQHF
>TRBV7-2|TRBJ2-1
CASRQTTPYYNEQFF
>TRBV6-2/TRBV6-3|TRBJ2-1
CASSSGQGGYNEQFF
>TRBV18|TRBJ2-1
CASSPGLAGVRNEQFF
>TRBV24-1|TRBJ2-2
CATSRGRNTGELFF
>TRBV7-3|TRBJ2-1
CASSSPQGSNNEQFF
>TRBV27|TRBJ2-7
CASRLPGQPSANYEQYF
>TRBV29-1|TRBJ2-1
CSVGRTGGGEQFF
>TRBV2|TRBJ1-4
CASDRDRGEKLFF
>TRBV27|TRBJ2-5
CASKGGLGETQYF
>TRBV6-1|TRBJ1-5
CASSDPGTQPQHF
>TRBV7-3|TRBJ2-7
CASSLRTGEGEQYF
>TRBV9|TRBJ2-3
CASSVAPGGRSTDTQYF
>TRBV7-9|TRBJ2-1
CATKLGAHEQFF
>TRBV3-1/TRBV3-2|TRBJ1-2
CASSQERPRGGVCGYTF
>TRBV6-6|TRBJ2-1
CASSSRQGVKYNEQFF
>TRBV4-1|TRBJ1-3
CASSQGTGADRNTIYF
>TRBV6-1|TRBJ2-5
CASSDRGQGAWETQYF
>TRBV6-5|TRBJ1-1
CASRLGQAENTEAFF
>TRBV4-1|TRBJ2-1
CASSQDRRGTGGFYNEQFF
>TRBV5-1|TRBJ2-2
CASQYQRTVLSDTGELFF
>TRBV2|TRBJ1-2
CASSDAGVGGYTF
>TRBV6-1|TRBJ2-7
CASSEEIVPYEQYF
>TRBV9|TRBJ2-7
CASSVGGSSYEQYF
>TRBV20-1|TRBJ2-7
CSARGAAEQYF
>TRBV29-1|TRBJ1-1
CSVSQGRGTEAFF
>TRBV21-1|TRBJ2-3
CASSVITDTQYF
>TRBV4-2|TRBJ2-3
CASSPSGTSGLTDTQYF
>TRBV30|TRBJ1-3
CAWSSWGSYQGPGNTIYF
>TRBV6-5|TRBJ1-6
CASRPQGGVGSPLHF
>TRBV4-3|TRBJ2-1
CASSLKRLAALNEQFF
>TRBV10-2|TRBJ1-5
CASSEALLGQPQHF
>TRBV2|TRBJ2-7
CASSEGDPTAYEQYF
>TRBV10-2|TRBJ2-5
CASSYSGSTGETQYF
>TRBV2|TRBJ1-3
CASTNPGGTTGNTIYF
>TRBV6-6|TRBJ1-1
CASSRSGGITVTEAFF
>TRBV6-1|TRBJ1-1
CASSETGMNTEAFF
>TRBV28|TRBJ2-7
CASSFLILDRTYEQYF
>TRBV28|TRBJ1-5
CARDDRGNQPQHF
>TRBV7-2|TRBJ2-3
CASSAGRTGGDTQYF
>TRBV18|TRBJ1-5
CASSPQEGGNQPQHF